This record concerns one TCR beta chain sequence. Its specificity is not known. V lost 3 bases to trimming and J lost 3 bases; unmatched junction nucleotides: 13. Germline V gene sequence: CDR1 SGHTA, CDR2 FQGNSA. This CDR3 has 18 amino acids. This entry comes from a study of T-cell reconstitution after alpha-beta-depleted transplantation in children. Regarding the study as a whole: Several hundred expanded graft clones reportedly gave rise to the alpha-beta T cells present about two months after transplant. Hyperexpanded clones declined; after one year, newly produced T cells mostly supplied diversity.

The authors prepared the TCRbeta library with unique molecular identifiers. Using its own MiXCR run on the PCR reads, TCRdb lists one record per CDR3 protein. Of 500,000 or so distinct CDR3 sequences in the sample, about an eighth were seen once. Here the sequenced sample was PBMCs, mostly from graft donor cells, taken 180 days after TCRalphabeta/CD19-depleted stem cell transplant. This rearrangement joins TRBV7-2 to TRBJ2-1; TRBD2 matches 8 bases. This clonotype was sampled from a female patient aged 2-9 years who had a stem cell transplant for aplastic anemia, so the T cells may come from the graft donor. The CDR3 here is CASSFPYRTSGFYNEQFF. CDR3 nucleotide sequence: TGTGCCAGCAGCTTCCCGTATCGAACTAGCGGATTCTACAATGAGCAGTTCTTC.